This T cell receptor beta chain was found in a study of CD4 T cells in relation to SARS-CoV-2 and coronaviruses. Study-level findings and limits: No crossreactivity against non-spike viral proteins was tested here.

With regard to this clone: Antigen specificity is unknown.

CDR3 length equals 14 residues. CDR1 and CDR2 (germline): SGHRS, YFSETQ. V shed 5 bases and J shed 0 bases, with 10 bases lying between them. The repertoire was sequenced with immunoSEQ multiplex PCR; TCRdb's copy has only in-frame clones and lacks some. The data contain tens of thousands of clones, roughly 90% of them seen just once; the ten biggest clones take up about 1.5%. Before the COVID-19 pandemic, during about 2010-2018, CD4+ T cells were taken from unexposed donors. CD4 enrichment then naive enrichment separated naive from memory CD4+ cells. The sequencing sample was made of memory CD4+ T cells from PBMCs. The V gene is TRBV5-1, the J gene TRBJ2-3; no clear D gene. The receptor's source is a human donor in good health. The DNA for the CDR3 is TGCGCCAGCAGAGTAGCAGTTAGCACAGATACGCAGTATTTT. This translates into CASRVAVSTDTQYF.